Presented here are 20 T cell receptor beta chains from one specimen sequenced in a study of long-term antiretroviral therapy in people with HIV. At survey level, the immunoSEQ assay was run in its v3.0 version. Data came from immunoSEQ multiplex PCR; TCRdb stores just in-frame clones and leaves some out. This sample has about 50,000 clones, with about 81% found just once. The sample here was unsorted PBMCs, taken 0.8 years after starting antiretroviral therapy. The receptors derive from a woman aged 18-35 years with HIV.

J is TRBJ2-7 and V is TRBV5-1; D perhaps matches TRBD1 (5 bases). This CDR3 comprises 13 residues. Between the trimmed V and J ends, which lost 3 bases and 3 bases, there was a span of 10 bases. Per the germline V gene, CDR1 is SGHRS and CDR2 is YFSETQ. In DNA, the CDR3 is TGCGCCAGCAGCTCCGGACACGACTACGAGCAGTACTTC. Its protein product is CASSSGHDYEQYF.

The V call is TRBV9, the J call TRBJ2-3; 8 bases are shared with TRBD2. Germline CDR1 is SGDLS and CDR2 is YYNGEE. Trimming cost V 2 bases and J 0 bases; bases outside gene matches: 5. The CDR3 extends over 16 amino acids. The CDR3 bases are TGTGCCAGCAGCGTCAGGACTAGCTATAGCACAGATACGCAGTATTTT. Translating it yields CASSVRTSYSTDTQYF.

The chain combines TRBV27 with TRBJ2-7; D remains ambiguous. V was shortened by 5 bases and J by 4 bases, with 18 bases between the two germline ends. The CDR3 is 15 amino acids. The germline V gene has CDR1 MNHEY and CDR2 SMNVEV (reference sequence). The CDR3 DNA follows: TGTGCCAGCAGTCCCCTTGCCTCGGTCCTTTACGAGCAGTACTTC. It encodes CASSPLASVLYEQYF.

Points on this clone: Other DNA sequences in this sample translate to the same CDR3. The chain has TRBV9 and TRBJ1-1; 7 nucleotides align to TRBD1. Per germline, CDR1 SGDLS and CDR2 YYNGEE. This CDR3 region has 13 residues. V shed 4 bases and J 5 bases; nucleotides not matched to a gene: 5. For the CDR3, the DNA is TGTGCCAGCAGCACAGGGGAGAAAACTGAAGCTTTCTTT. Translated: CASSTGEKTEAFF.

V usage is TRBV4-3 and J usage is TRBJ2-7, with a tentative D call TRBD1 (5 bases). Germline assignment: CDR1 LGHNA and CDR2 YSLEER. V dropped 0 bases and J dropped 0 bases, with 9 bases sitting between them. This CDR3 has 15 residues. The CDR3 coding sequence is TGCGCCAGCAGCCAAGATCCGGACACCTCCTACGAGCAGTACTTC. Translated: CASSQDPDTSYEQYF.

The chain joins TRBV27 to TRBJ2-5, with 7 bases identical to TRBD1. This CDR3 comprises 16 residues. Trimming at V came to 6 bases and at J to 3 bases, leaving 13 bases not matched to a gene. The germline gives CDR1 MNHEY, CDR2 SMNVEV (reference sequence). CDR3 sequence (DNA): TGTGCCAGCAGCTCTCACAGGGGCCGGGCAGAAGAGACCCAGTACTTC. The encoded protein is CASSSHRGRAEETQYF.

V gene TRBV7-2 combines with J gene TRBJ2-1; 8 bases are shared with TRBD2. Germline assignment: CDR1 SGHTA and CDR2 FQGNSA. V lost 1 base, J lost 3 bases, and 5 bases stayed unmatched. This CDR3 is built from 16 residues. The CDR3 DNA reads TGTGCCAGCAGCTTAGAAGGGACTAGTTACTACAATGAGCAGTTCTTC. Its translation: CASSLEGTSYYNEQFF.

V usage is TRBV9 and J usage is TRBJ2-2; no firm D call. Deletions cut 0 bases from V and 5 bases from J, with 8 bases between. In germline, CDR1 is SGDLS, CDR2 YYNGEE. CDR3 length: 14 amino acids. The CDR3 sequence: CASSVGSGTGELFF. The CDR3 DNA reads TGTGCCAGCAGCGTAGGGTCCGGGACCGGGGAGCTGTTTTTT.

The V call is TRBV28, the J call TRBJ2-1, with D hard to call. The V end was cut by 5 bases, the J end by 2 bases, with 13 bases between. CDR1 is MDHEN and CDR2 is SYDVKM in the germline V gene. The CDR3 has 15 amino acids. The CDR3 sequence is CASSTQIRTYNEQFF. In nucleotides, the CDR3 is TGTGCCAGCAGTACCCAAATCCGAACCTACAATGAGCAGTTCTTC.

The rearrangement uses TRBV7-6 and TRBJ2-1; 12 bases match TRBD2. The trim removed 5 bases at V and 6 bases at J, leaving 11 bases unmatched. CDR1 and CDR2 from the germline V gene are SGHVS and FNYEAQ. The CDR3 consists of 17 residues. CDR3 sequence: CASSVRLAGDWSNEQFF. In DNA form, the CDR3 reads TGTGCCAGCAGCGTGCGACTAGCGGGAGACTGGAGCAATGAGCAGTTCTTC.

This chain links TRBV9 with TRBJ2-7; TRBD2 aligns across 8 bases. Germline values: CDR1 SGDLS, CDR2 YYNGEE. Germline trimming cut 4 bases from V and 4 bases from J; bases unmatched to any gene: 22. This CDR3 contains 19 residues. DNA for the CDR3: TGTGCCAGCAGCCCCCCCCGGGCCGCCCCCAGCGGGAGAGGGTACGAGCAGTACTTC. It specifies CASSPPRAAPSGRGYEQYF.

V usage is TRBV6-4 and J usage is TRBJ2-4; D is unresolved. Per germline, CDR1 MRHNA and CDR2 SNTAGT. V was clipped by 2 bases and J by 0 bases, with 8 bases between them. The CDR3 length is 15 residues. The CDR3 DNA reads TGTGCCAGCAGTGACAAGAGGAAAGCCAAAAACATTCAGTACTTC. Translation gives CASSDKRKAKNIQYF.

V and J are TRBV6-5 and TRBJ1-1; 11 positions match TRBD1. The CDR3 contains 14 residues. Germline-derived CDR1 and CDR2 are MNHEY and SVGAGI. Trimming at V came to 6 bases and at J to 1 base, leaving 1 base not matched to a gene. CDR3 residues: CASRGTGGNTEAFF. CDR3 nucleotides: TGTGCCAGCAGAGGGACAGGGGGGAACACTGAAGCTTTCTTT.

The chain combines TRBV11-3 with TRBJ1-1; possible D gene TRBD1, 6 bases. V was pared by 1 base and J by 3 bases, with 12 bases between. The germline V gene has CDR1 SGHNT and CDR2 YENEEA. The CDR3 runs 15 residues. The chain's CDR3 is CASSLGGEGDTEAFF. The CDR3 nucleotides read TGTGCCAGCAGCTTAGGCGGTGAGGGGGACACTGAAGCTTTCTTT.

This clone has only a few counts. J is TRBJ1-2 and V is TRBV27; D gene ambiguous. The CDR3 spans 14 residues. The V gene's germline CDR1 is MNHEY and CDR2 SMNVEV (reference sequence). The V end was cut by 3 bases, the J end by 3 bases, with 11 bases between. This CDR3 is CASSLTGEHYGYTF. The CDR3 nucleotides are TGTGCCAGCAGTTTGACGGGTGAACACTATGGCTACACCTTC.

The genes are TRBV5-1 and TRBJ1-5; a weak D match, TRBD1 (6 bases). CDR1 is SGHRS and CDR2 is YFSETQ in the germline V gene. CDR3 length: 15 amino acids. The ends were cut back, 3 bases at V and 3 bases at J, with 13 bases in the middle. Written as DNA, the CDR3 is TGCGCCAGCAGCTGGGGGCCCTTACACAATCAGCCCCAGCATTTT. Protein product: CASSWGPLHNQPQHF. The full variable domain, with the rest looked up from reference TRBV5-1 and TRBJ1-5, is KAGVTQTPRYLIKTRGQQVTLSCSPISGHRSVSWYQQTPGQGLQFLFEYFSETQRNKGNFPGRFSGRQFSNSRSEMNVSTLELGDSALYLCASSWGPLHNQPQHFGDGTRLSIL.

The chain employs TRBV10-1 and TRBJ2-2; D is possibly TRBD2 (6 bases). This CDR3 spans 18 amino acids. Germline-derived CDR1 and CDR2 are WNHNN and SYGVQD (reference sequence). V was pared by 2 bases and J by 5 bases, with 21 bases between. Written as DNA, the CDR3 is TGCGCCAGCAGTGAGCCCCCTACGGGCCTCCGGGGGACCGGGGAGCTGTTTTTT. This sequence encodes CASSEPPTGLRGTGELFF.

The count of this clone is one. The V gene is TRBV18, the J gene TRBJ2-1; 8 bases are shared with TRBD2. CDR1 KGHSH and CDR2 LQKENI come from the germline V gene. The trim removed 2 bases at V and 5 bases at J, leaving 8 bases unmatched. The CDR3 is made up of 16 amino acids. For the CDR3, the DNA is TGTGCCAGCTCACCAAGGAGCGGGAGAATTGACAATGAGCAGTTCTTC. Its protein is CASSPRSGRIDNEQFF.

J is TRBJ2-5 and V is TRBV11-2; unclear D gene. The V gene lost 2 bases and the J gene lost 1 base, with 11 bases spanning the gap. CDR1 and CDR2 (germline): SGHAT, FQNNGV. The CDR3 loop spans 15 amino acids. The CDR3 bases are TGTGCCAGCAGCTTAATGCAGAGACGCCAAGAGACCCAGTACTTC. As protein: CASSLMQRRQETQYF.

The CDR3 DNA reads as TGTGCCAGCAGTTTAGGGAGGACAGATAATCAGCCCCAGCATTTT. Protein: CASSLGRTDNQPQHF. The chain couples TRBV28 to TRBJ1-5; tentatively, D is TRBD1 (6 bases). V lost 2 bases, J lost 4 bases, and 12 bases lay in between. CDR1 and CDR2 (germline): MDHEN, SYDVKM. The CDR3 runs 15 residues.